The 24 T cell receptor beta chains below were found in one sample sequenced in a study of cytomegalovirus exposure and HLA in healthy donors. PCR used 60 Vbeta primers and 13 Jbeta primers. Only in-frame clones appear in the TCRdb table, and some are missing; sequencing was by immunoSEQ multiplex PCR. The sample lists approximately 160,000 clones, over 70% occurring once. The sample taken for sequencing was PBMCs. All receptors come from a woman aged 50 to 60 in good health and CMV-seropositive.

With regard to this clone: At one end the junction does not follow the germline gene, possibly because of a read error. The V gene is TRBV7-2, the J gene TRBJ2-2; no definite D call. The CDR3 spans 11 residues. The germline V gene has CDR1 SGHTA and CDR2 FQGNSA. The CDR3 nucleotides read TGTGCCACCAGCTTTTACGGGGAGCTGTTTTTT. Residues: CATSFYGELFF.

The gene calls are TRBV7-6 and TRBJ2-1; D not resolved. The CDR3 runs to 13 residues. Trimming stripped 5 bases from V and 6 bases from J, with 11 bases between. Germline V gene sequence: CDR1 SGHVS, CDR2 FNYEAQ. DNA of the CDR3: TGTGCCAGCAGCCCCCTTGGGCTCAATGAGCAGTTCTTC. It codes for CASSPLGLNEQFF.

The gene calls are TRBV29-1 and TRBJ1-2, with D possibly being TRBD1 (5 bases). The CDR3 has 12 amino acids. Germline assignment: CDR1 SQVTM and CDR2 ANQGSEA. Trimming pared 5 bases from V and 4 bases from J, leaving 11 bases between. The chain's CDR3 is CSVTGSSYGYTF. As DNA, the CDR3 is TGCAGCGTTACAGGAAGTAGCTATGGCTACACCTTC.

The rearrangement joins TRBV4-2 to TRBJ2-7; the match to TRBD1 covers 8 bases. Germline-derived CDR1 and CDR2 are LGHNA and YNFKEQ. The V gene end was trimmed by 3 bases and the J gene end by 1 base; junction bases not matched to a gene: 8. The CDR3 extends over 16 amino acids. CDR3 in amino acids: CASSQSLGTGSYEQYF. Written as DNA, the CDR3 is TGTGCCAGCAGCCAGTCACTGGGGACAGGTTCCTACGAGCAGTACTTC.

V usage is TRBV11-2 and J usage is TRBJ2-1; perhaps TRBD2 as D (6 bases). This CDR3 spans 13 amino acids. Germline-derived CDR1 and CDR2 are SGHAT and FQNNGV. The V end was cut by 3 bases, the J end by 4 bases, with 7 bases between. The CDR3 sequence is CASSFGLYNEQFF. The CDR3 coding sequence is TGTGCCAGCAGCTTCGGACTATACAATGAGCAGTTCTTC.

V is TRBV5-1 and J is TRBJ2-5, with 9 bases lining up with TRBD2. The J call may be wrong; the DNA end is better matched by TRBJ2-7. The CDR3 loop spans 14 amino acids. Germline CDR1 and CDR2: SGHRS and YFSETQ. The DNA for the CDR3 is TGCGCCAGCAGCCGGACTAGCGAAAAAAACGAGCAGTACTTC. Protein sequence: CASSRTSEKNEQYF.

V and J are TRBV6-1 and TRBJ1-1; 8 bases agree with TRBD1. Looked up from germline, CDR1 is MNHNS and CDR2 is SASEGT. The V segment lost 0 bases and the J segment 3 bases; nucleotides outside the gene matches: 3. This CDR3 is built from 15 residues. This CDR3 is CASSEAGTGDTEAFF. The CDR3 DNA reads TGTGCCAGCAGTGAAGCTGGGACAGGAGACACTGAAGCTTTCTTT.

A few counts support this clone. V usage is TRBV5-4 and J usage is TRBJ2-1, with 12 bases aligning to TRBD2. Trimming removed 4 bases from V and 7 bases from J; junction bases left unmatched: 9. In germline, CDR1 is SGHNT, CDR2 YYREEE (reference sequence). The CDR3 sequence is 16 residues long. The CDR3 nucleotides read TGTGCCAGCAGCGCGACTAGCGGGGGACGGGGAAATGAGCAGTTCTTC. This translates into CASSATSGGRGNEQFF.

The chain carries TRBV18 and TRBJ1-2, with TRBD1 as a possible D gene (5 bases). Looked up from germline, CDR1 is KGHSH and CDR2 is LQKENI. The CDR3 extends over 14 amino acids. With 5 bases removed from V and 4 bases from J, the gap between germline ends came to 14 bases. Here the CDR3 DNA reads TGTGCCAGCTCATCGGACAACCACCTCTATGGCTACACCTTC. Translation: CASSSDNHLYGYTF. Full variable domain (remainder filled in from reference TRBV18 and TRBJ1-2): NAGVMQNPRHLVRRRGQEARLRCSPMKGHSHVYWYRQLPEEGLKFMVYLQKENIIDESGMPKERFSAEFPKEGPSILRIQQVVRGDSAAYFCASSSDNHLYGYTFGSGTRLTVV.

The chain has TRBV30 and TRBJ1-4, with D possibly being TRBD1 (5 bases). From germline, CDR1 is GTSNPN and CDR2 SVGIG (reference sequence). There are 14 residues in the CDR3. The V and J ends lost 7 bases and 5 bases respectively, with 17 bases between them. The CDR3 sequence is CAFGGGLRNEKLFF. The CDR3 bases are TGTGCCTTTGGCGGGGGTTTAAGAAATGAAAAACTGTTTTTT. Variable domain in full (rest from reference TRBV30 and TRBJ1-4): SQTIHQWPATLVQPVGSPLSLECTVEGTSNPNLYWYRQAAGRGLQLLFYSVGIGQISSEVPQNLSASRPQDRQFILSSKKLLLSDSGFYLCAFGGGLRNEKLFFGSGTQLSVL.

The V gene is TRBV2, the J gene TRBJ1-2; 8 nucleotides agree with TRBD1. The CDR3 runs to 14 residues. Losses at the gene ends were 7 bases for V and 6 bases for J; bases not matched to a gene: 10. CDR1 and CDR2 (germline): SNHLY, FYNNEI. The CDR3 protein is CASTLGQGAHGYTF. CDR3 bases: TGTGCCAGCACCCTGGGCCAGGGGGCTCATGGCTACACCTTC.

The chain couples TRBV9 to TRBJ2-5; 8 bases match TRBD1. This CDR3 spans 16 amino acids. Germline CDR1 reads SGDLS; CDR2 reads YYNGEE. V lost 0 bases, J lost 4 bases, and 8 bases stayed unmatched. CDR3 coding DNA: TGTGCCAGCAGCGTAGCATCCAGGGGGCGTGGAGAGACCCAGTACTTC. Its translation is CASSVASRGRGETQYF.

The CDR3 here is CASSAGTSGGARETQYF. The CDR3 region has the DNA TGTGCCAGTAGCGCCGGGACTAGCGGGGGGGCCCGAGAGACCCAGTACTTC. J is TRBJ2-5 and V is TRBV19, with 16 bases aligning to TRBD2. Per the germline V gene, CDR1 is LNHDA and CDR2 is SQIVND (reference sequence). This CDR3 spans 17 amino acids. V lost 6 bases to trimming and J lost 4 bases; unmatched junction nucleotides: 8.

Here the CDR3 DNA reads TGTGCCAGCAGCTGGAGCGGGGCGGAGACCCAGTACTTC. This translates into CASSWSGAETQYF. The V and J genes are TRBV7-2 and TRBJ2-5, with 7 bases that match TRBD2. J gave up 5 bases and V 4 bases, and 4 bases lay outside the gene matches. CDR1 SGHTA and CDR2 FQGNSA come from the germline V gene. The CDR3 runs 13 residues.

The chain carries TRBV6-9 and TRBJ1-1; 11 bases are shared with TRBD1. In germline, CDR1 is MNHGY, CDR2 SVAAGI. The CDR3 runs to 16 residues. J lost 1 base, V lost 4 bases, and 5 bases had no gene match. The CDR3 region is CASSLSGTGGNTEAFF. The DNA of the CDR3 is TGTGCCAGCAGTTTATCCGGGACAGGGGGGAACACTGAAGCTTTCTTT.

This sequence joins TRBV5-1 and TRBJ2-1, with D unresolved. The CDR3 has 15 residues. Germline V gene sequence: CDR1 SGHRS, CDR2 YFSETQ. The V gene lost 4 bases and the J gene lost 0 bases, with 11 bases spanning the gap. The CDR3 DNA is TGCGCCAGCAGCCAAAACCCGGGCTCCTACAATGAGCAGTTCTTC. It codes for CASSQNPGSYNEQFF.

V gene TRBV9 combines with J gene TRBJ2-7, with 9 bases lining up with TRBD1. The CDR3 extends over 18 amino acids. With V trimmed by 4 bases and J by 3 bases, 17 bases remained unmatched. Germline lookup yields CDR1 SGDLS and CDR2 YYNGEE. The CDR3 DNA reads TGTGCCAGCAGCCCGGTAGAGGCTTCCGGGACAGGGCTCTACGAGCAGTACTTC. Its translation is CASSPVEASGTGLYEQYF. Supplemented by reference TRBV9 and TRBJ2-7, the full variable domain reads DSGVTQTPKHLITATGQRVTLRCSPRSGDLSVYWYQQSLDQGLQFLIQYYNGEERAKGNILERFSAQQFPDLHSELNLSSLELGDSALYFCASSPVEASGTGLYEQYFGPGTRLTVT.

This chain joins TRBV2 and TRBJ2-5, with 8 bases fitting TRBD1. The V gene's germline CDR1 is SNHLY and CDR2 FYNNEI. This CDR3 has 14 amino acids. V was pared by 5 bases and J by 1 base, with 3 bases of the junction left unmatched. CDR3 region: CASSSDRGQETQYF. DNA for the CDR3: TGTGCCAGCAGTTCCGACAGGGGCCAAGAGACCCAGTACTTC.

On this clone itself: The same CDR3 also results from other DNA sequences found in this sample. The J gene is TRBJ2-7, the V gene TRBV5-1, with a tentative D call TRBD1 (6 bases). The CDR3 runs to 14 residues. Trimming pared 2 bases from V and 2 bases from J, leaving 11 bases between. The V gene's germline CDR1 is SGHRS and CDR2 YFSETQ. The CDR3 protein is CASSLQQGTYEQYF. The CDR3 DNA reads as TGCGCCAGCAGCTTACAACAGGGAACCTACGAGCAGTACTTC.

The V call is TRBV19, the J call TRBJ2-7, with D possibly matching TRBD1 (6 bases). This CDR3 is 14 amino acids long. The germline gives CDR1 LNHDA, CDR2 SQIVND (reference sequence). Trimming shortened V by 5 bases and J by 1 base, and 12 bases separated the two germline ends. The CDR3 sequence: CASSYRQGSYEQYF. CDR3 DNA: TGTGCCAGTAGTTACCGTCAGGGGTCCTACGAGCAGTACTTC.

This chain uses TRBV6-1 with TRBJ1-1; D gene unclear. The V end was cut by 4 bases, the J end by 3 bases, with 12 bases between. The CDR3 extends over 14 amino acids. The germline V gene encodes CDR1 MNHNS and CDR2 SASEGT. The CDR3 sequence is CASSVKVSDTEAFF. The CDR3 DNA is TGTGCCAGCAGTGTTAAGGTCAGCGACACTGAAGCTTTCTTT.

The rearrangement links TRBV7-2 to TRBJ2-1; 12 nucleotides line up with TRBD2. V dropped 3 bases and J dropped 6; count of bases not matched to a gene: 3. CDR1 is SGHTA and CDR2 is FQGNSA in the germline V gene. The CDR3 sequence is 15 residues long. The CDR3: CASSLTSGGANEQFF. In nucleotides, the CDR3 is TGTGCCAGCAGCTTGACTAGCGGGGGAGCCAATGAGCAGTTCTTC.

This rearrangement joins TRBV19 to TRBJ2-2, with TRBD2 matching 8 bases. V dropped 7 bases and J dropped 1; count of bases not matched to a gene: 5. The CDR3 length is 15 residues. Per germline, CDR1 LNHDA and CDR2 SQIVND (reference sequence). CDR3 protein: CASKPLAENTGELFF. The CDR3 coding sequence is TGTGCCAGTAAACCACTAGCGGAGAACACCGGGGAGCTGTTTTTT. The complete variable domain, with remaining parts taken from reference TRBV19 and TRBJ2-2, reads DGGITQSPKYLFRKEGQNVTLSCEQNLNHDAMYWYRQDPGQGLRLIYYSQIVNDFQKGDIAEGYSVSREKKESFPLTVTSAQKNPTAFYLCASKPLAENTGELFFGEGSRLTVL.

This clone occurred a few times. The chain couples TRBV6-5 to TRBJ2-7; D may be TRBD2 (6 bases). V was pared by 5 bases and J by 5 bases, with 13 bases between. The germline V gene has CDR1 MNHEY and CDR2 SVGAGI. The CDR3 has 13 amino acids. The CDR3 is CASSRGRRNEQYF. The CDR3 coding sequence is TGTGCCAGCAGTCGGGGGAGGAGAAACGAGCAGTACTTC.